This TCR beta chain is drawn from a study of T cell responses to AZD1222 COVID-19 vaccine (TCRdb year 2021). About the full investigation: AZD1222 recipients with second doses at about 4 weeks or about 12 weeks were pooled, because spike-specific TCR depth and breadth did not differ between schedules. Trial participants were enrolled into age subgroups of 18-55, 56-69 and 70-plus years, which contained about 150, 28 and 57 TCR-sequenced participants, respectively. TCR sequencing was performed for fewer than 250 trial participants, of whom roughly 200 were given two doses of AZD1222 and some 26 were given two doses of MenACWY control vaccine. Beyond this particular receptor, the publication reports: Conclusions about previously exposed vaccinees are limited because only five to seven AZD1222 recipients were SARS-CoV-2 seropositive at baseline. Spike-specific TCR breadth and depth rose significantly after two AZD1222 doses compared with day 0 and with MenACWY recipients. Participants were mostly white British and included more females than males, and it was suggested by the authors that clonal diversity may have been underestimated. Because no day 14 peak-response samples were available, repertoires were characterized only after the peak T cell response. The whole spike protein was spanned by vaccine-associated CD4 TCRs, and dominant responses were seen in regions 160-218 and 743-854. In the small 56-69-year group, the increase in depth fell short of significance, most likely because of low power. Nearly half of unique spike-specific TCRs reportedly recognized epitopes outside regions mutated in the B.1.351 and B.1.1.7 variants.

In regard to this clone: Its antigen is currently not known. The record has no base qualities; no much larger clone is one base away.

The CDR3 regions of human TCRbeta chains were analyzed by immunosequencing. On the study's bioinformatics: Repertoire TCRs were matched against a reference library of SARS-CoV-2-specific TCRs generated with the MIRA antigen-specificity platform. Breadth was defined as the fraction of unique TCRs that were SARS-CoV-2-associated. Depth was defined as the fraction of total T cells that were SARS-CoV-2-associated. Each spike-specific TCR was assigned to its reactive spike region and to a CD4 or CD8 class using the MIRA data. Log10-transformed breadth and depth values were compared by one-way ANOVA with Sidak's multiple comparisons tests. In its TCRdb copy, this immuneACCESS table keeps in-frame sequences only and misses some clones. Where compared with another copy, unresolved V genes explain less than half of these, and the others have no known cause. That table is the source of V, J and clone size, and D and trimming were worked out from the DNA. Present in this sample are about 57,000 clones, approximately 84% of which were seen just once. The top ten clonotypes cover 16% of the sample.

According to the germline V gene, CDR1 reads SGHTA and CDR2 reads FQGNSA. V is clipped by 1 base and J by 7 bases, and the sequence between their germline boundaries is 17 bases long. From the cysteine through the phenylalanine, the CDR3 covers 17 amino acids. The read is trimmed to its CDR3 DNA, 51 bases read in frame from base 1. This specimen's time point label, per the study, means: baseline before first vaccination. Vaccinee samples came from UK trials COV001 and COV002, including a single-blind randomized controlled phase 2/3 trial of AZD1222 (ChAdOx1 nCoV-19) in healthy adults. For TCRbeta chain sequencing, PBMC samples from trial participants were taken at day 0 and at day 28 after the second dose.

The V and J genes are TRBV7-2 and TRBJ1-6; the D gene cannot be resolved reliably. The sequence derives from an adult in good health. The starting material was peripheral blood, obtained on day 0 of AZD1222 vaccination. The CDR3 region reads CASSLVGTTLLNSPLHF. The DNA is TGTGCCAGCAGCTTAGTCGGCACCACACTATTAAATTCACCCCTCCACTTT.